A selection of T cell receptor beta chains follows, all from one sample in a study of cytotoxic CD8 clonotypes in ibrutinib-treated CLL. The repertoire was sequenced with immunoSEQ multiplex PCR; TCRdb's copy has only in-frame clones and lacks some. In the table there are about 40,000 clones, approximately 71% of which are singletons. Sequencing used PBMCs, obtained at disease progression, from a patient treated with ibrutinib. The receptors were gathered from a human donor with chronic lymphocytic leukemia. The CDR3 runs from the conserved cysteine through the conserved F or W. D genes are given only for firm matches. The size of a clone is reported for some rows only, either as once, few or many, or as a class for expanded clones.

CDR3,DNA,size,D,V,J
CASSPRDYNEQFF,TGTGCCAGCAGTCCAAGGGACTACAATGAGCAGTTCTTC,once,.,TRBV28,TRBJ2-1
CASSVGPGSSYEQYF,TGTGCCAGCAGCGTAGGGCCAGGGAGCTCCTACGAGCAGTACTTC,.,.,TRBV9,TRBJ2-7
CARTPGLDYETQYF,TGTGCCAGGACCCCGGGACTAGACTACGAGACCCAGTACTTC,.,TRBD2,TRBV2,TRBJ2-5
CASSLAGEQYF,TGTGCCAGCAGCTTGGCGGGGGAGCAGTACTTC,.,.,TRBV5-8,TRBJ2-7
CASGLSTYEQYF,TGTGCTAGTGGTTTATCAACCTACGAGCAGTACTTC,.,.,TRBV12-5,TRBJ2-7
CASSDGQIGNTIYF,TGTGCCAGCAGTGATGGACAAATCGGAAACACCATATATTTT,.,.,TRBV2,TRBJ1-3
CASSYVGGTYEQYF,TGTGCCAGCAGTTATGTCGGCGGAACCTACGAGCAGTACTTC,.,.,TRBV6-6,TRBJ2-7
CASSGLQGPGNTIYF,TGTGCCAGCAGCGGATTACAGGGGCCTGGAAACACCATATATTTT,few,TRBD1,TRBV9,TRBJ1-3
CASSPISQSGTGELFF,TGTGCCAGCTCACCGATTTCCCAGTCGGGCACCGGGGAGCTGTTTTTT,.,.,TRBV18,TRBJ2-2
CASSSAWQGVGREQYF,TGTGCCAGCAGTTCCGCCTGGCAGGGAGTGGGGCGCGAGCAGTACTTC,.,.,TRBV25-1,TRBJ2-7
CASRDIRGFGTDTQYF,TGTGCCAGCAGGGATATCAGGGGGTTTGGCACAGATACGCAGTATTTT,.,TRBD1,TRBV27,TRBJ2-3
CASRGGNTGELFF,TGCGCCAGCAGGGGCGGGAACACCGGGGAGCTGTTTTTT,.,.,TRBV5-1,TRBJ2-2
CASSGTGANTEAFF,TGTGCCAGCAGTGGGACAGGGGCAAACACTGAAGCTTTCTTT,.,TRBD1,TRBV28,TRBJ1-1
CASSVGASTNEKLFF,TGTGCCAGTAGTGTCGGAGCCTCAACTAATGAAAAACTGTTTTTT,.,.,TRBV19,TRBJ1-4
CASSLLGNTIYF,TGTGCCAGCAGCTTACTGGGAAACACCATATATTTT,.,.,TRBV7-2,TRBJ1-3
CASSYLAGHYNEQFF,TGTGCCAGCAGCTACCTAGCGGGACATTACAATGAGCAGTTCTTC,.,TRBD2,TRBV6-5,TRBJ2-1
CASSQGRYSNQPQHF,TGCGCCAGCAGCCAAGGACGTTATAGCAATCAGCCCCAGCATTTT,.,.,TRBV4-1,TRBJ1-5
CASSQDIAGVVDTQYF,TGCGCCAGCAGCCAAGACATAGCGGGAGTGGTAGATACGCAGTATTTT,.,TRBD2,TRBV4-3,TRBJ2-3
CATSLMDSSYNEQFF,TGTGCCACCAGCCTTATGGACAGCTCCTACAATGAGCAGTTCTTC,.,.,TRBV15,TRBJ2-1
CASSQDIRDHQPQHF,TGCGCCAGCAGCCAAGATATCCGGGATCATCAGCCCCAGCATTTT,.,.,TRBV4-3,TRBJ1-5
CAWSVRAGAYEQYF,TGTGCCTGGAGTGTACGTGCGGGGGCCTACGAGCAGTACTTC,few,TRBD2,TRBV30,TRBJ2-7
CATSGGNIRTDNYGYTF,TGTGCCACCAGCGGCGGGAACATTAGGACAGATAACTATGGCTACACCTTC,.,.,TRBV15,TRBJ1-2
CASSFAATNYGYTF,TGTGCCAGCAGCTTCGCGGCAACTAACTATGGCTACACCTTC,.,.,TRBV2,TRBJ1-2
CASSEVLSGWETQYF,TGTGCCAGCAGTGAAGTGTTATCGGGATGGGAGACCCAGTACTTC,.,.,TRBV6-1,TRBJ2-5
CASSGTVNTEAFF,TGTGCCAGCAGCGGGACGGTGAACACTGAAGCTTTCTTT,.,.,TRBV5-6,TRBJ1-1
CASSLSGRANYGYTF,TGTGCCAGCAGTTTAAGTGGCAGGGCTAACTATGGCTACACCTTC,.,.,TRBV28,TRBJ1-2
CAWSGKGRDQPQHF,TGTGCCTGGAGTGGAAAAGGACGGGATCAGCCCCAGCATTTT,.,.,TRBV30,TRBJ1-5
CASSQDPDRWRTDTQYF,TGTGCCAGCAGCCAAGATCCGGACCGGTGGAGAACAGATACGCAGTATTTT,.,.,TRBV14,TRBJ2-3
CAWSRGKELFF,TGTGCCTGGAGTCGGGGGAAAGAGCTGTTTTTT,few,.,TRBV30,TRBJ2-2
CASSEQGGSYEQYF,TGTGCCAGCAGTGAACAGGGGGGATCCTACGAGCAGTACTTC,medium-sized,.,TRBV2,TRBJ2-7
CASRDGSGSQETQYF,TGTGCCAGCAGGGACGGGAGCGGCAGTCAAGAGACCCAGTACTTC,few,.,TRBV7-6,TRBJ2-5
CASSSFGAGGKREAYNEQFF,TGCGCCAGCAGCTCCTTCGGGGCAGGGGGTAAGCGGGAGGCCTACAATGAGCAGTTCTTC,.,TRBD2,TRBV4-3,TRBJ2-1
CASSSRGGYGYTF,TGTGCCAGCAGCTCCAGGGGAGGCTATGGCTACACCTTC,.,.,TRBV5-4,TRBJ1-2
CASSLPAFSHNEQFF,TGTGCCAGCAGTTTACCGGCCTTCTCCCACAATGAGCAGTTCTTC,.,.,TRBV28,TRBJ2-1
CASQTEPGGYEQFF,TGTGCTTCCCAAACCGAGCCAGGGGGATATGAGCAGTTCTTC,.,TRBD1,TRBV6-1,TRBJ2-1
CASSVGTHGATQYF,TGCGCCAGCAGCGTCGGGACTCATGGTGCGACCCAGTACTTC,.,.,TRBV5-1,TRBJ2-5
CASSFLTASDTQYF,TGTGCCAGCAGTTTCTTGACAGCCTCAGATACGCAGTATTTT,.,.,TRBV28,TRBJ2-3
CASSLGGLAKNIQYF,TGTGCCAGCAGCCTGGGGGGGCTAGCCAAAAACATTCAGTACTTC,.,.,TRBV28,TRBJ2-4
CASRTATGNYEQYF,TGCGCCAGCAGGACGGCGACAGGGAACTACGAGCAGTACTTC,.,TRBD1,TRBV5-1,TRBJ2-7
CASRLGWRTSAYNEQFF,TGTGCCAGCAGATTAGGCTGGCGGACTAGCGCCTACAATGAGCAGTTCTTC,few,TRBD2,TRBV7-8,TRBJ2-1
CASSFGTSVDEQYF,TGTGCCAGCAGCTTCGGGACTAGCGTCGACGAGCAGTACTTC,.,TRBD2,TRBV7-8,TRBJ2-7
CASSRSVASGNHEQYF,TGCGCCAGCAGCCGCTCGGTGGCTAGCGGGAACCACGAGCAGTACTTC,.,TRBD2,TRBV4-3,TRBJ2-7
CASSQSAGATDTQYF,TGTGCCAGTAGTCAGTCGGCGGGAGCGACAGATACGCAGTATTTT,.,TRBD2,TRBV19,TRBJ2-3
CASSPAPTAEQYF,TGTGCCAGCAGCCCGGCCCCGACGGCCGAGCAGTACTTC,many,.,TRBV7-3,TRBJ2-7
CASSLAASGSYEQYF,TGCGCCAGCAGCCTGGCGGCTAGCGGGAGTTACGAGCAGTACTTC,.,TRBD2,TRBV5-1,TRBJ2-7
CAWNFGSYGYTF,TGTGCCTGGAATTTTGGGAGCTATGGCTACACCTTC,.,.,TRBV30,TRBJ1-2
CAWSVPLTGTTQPQHF,TGTGCCTGGAGTGTACCACTTACAGGGACCACTCAGCCCCAGCATTTT,.,.,TRBV30,TRBJ1-5
CASSGGVGTRKSETQYF,TGTGCCAGCAGCGGGGGAGTAGGAACGCGAAAGTCGGAGACCCAGTACTTC,few,.,TRBV9,TRBJ2-5
CASTSANSGANVLTF,.,.,.,TRBV19,TRBJ2-6
CASSMSSRWTGPMNTEAFF,TGTGCCAGTAGTATGAGTTCTCGGTGGACAGGTCCCATGAACACTGAAGCTTTCTTT,few,TRBD1,TRBV19,TRBJ1-1
CASSKPGTGEETQYF,TGTGCCAGCAGCAAACCCGGGACAGGGGAAGAGACCCAGTACTTC,.,TRBD1,TRBV27,TRBJ2-5
CASSFRQRNEQFF,TGTGCCAGCAGCTTCCGGCAGCGTAATGAGCAGTTCTTC,.,.,TRBV11-2,TRBJ2-1
CASTRGFYYGYTF,TGTGCCAGCACTCGGGGTTTCTACTATGGCTACACCTTC,.,.,TRBV28,TRBJ1-2
CASSQGRRPRGTEAFF,TGCGCCAGCAGCCAGGGCCGGCGCCCTCGGGGGACTGAAGCTTTCTTT,.,.,TRBV4-3,TRBJ1-1
CASGATNSPLHF,TGTGCCTCAGGGGCGACCAATTCACCCCTCCACTTT,.,.,TRBV30,TRBJ1-6
CTLGGFGGHNEQFF,TGCACACTAGGGGGGTTTGGGGGACACAATGAGCAGTTCTTC,.,.,TRBV29-1,TRBJ2-1
CASRERGPYEQYF,TGTGCCAGCAGAGAGCGGGGACCGTACGAGCAGTACTTC,.,TRBD2,TRBV6-5,TRBJ2-7